The rows below give T cell receptor beta chains drawn from one sample of a study of T cell responses to AZD1222 COVID-19 vaccine. Clones were sequenced by immunoSEQ multiplex PCR, and TCRdb holds only the in-frame ones, with some missing. Found here are 100,000 to 150,000 clones, approximately 90% of them singletons; the top ten hold under 1.2%. Sequencing used peripheral blood, obtained 28 days after the second AZD1222 dose. These receptors were obtained from an adult who received the AZD1222 COVID-19 vaccine. The CDR3 runs from the conserved cysteine through the conserved F or W. Fields, in order: J gene, D gene, clone size, V gene, CDR3 DNA, CDR3 protein. The D gene is left open where the match is weak. Where a row states a size, it is once, few, many or the class of an expanded clone; other rows omit it.

J gene: TRBJ1-5; D gene: .; clone size: .; V gene: TRBV11-2; CDR3 DNA: TGTGCCAGCAGCTTGACCTCGTATCAGCCCCAGCATTTT; CDR3 protein: CASSLTSYQPQHF
J gene: TRBJ2-3; D gene: .; clone size: .; V gene: TRBV4-1; CDR3 DNA: TGCGCCAGCAGCCAAGAGCAGGCAGATACGCAGTATTTT; CDR3 protein: CASSQEQADTQYF
J gene: TRBJ2-3; D gene: TRBD2; clone size: .; V gene: TRBV7-9; CDR3 DNA: TGTGCCAGCAAGGCCGGGACTAGCGGGAGGGCCCTAATGCAGTATTTT; CDR3 protein: CASKAGTSGRALMQYF
J gene: TRBJ2-2; D gene: TRBD2; clone size: few; V gene: TRBV11-2; CDR3 DNA: TGTGCCAGCAGCTTTCCTAGCGGGGGCGGGGAGCTGTTTTTT; CDR3 protein: CASSFPSGGGELFF
J gene: TRBJ2-3; D gene: .; clone size: .; V gene: TRBV5-4; CDR3 DNA: TGTGCCAGCAGCGCAGAGCACCTGGGTACGCAGTATTTT; CDR3 protein: CASSAEHLGTQYF
J gene: TRBJ1-2; D gene: TRBD1; clone size: .; V gene: TRBV10-3; CDR3 DNA: TGTGCCATCAGCGGGGGAGAGGGGGCGCCGAGGGGCTACACCTTC; CDR3 protein: CAISGGEGAPRGYTF
J gene: TRBJ1-4; D gene: .; clone size: .; V gene: TRBV28; CDR3 DNA: TGTGCCACCTCAGACAGTTTAACTAATGAAAAACTGTTTTTT; CDR3 protein: CATSDSLTNEKLFF
J gene: TRBJ1-1; D gene: .; clone size: .; V gene: TRBV5-1; CDR3 DNA: TGCGCCAGCAGCTCGGGGGCAAGCGCTGAAGCTTTCTTT; CDR3 protein: CASSSGASAEAFF
J gene: TRBJ1-2; D gene: .; clone size: .; V gene: TRBV19; CDR3 DNA: TGTGCCAGTAGTGCCCTGGACACCGGTCGGTATGGCTACACCTTC; CDR3 protein: CASSALDTGRYGYTF
J gene: TRBJ1-1; D gene: .; clone size: .; V gene: TRBV27; CDR3 DNA: TGTGCCAGCAGTCCGACAGTGTACGGGACTGAAGCTTTCTTT; CDR3 protein: CASSPTVYGTEAFF
J gene: TRBJ2-1; D gene: TRBD1; clone size: .; V gene: TRBV18; CDR3 DNA: TGTGCCAGCTCATCACGGGGCAGGGGGCGAGGGAATGAGCAGTTCTTC; CDR3 protein: CASSSRGRGRGNEQFF
J gene: TRBJ2-1; D gene: .; clone size: .; V gene: TRBV10-3; CDR3 DNA: TGTGCCATCAGTGAGTCTACGGGAACCTACAATGAGCAGTTCTTC; CDR3 protein: CAISESTGTYNEQFF
J gene: TRBJ2-5; D gene: TRBD2; clone size: .; V gene: TRBV28; CDR3 DNA: TGTGCCAGCAGTTTCCTTCTAGCGGGCCACCAAGAGACCCAGTACTTC; CDR3 protein: CASSFLLAGHQETQYF
J gene: TRBJ1-4; D gene: .; clone size: .; V gene: TRBV10-2; CDR3 DNA: TGCGCCAGCAGTGAAGTGGGGGCTAATGAAAAACTGTTTTTT; CDR3 protein: CASSEVGANEKLFF
J gene: TRBJ2-7; D gene: TRBD2; clone size: .; V gene: TRBV5-6; CDR3 DNA: TGTGCCAGCAGCCACTCCCCCGGACTAGCGGGAACCTACGAGCAGTACTTC; CDR3 protein: CASSHSPGLAGTYEQYF
J gene: TRBJ2-4; D gene: TRBD1; clone size: .; V gene: TRBV9; CDR3 DNA: TGTGCCAGCAGCGCAGCCGGGACAGGGAAGGACATTCAGTACTTC; CDR3 protein: CASSAAGTGKDIQYF
J gene: TRBJ2-5; D gene: TRBD2; clone size: .; V gene: TRBV24-1; CDR3 DNA: TGTGCCACCAGTGCCAGACTAGCGGGAGTTGAGACCCAGTACTTC; CDR3 protein: CATSARLAGVETQYF
J gene: TRBJ1-1; D gene: .; clone size: .; V gene: TRBV6-5; CDR3 DNA: TGTGCCAGCAGTTACACAGGGAAAGAAGCTTTCTTT; CDR3 protein: CASSYTGKEAFF